This T cell receptor (beta chain) derives from a study of identical twins. CDR3 length: 12 residues. Germline V gene sequence: CDR1 MNHEY, CDR2 SVGEGT. V dropped 6 bases and J dropped 8 bases, with 11 bases sitting between them. About this clonotype itself: Its target is unknown.

MiXCR, applied by TCRdb to the 5' RACE reads, yields one record per CDR3 protein. Of fewer than 500,000 distinct CDR3 sequences listed, more than 20% are singletons. Overall study findings and caveats: Models underestimated how often monozygotic twins shared out-of-frame TCR alpha.

These same data were also listed under a study on T cells expressing NK-cell markers. From that study: Eight donors were sequenced, seven testing HCMV-seropositive and one testing seronegative. Of the CD8+ T cell pool in roughly six donors, roughly 1.0-8% was accounted for by dominant NKG2C+ clonotypes.

The TCR was taken from a woman between 18 and 29 years old in good health. The chain recombines TRBV6-2 or TRBV6-3 with TRBJ2-1; D gene ambiguous. Material: CD4+ T cells sorted from blood. The CDR3 is CASSPRIDEQFF. The CDR3 coding sequence is TGTGCCAGCAGCCCTCGGATCGATGAGCAGTTCTTC.